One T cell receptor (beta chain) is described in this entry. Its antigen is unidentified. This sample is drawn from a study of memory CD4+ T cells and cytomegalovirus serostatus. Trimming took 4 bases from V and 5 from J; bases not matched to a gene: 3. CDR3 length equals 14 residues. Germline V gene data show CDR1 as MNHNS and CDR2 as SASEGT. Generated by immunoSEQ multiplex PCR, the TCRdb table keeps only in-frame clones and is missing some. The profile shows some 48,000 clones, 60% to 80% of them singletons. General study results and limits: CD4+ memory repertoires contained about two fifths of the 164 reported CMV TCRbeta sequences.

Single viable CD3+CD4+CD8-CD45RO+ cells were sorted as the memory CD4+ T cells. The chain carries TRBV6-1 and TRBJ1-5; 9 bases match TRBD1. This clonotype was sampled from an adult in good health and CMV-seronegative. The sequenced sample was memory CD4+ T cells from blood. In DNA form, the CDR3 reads TGTGCCAGCAGTGTAGACAGGGGGTATCAGCCCCAGCATTTT. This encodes CASSVDRGYQPQHF.